This T cell receptor (beta chain) was captured by sequencing in a study of blood T cell repertoires in COVID-19. Overall study context: Spain, Italy and the United States supplied samples that represented acute and convalescent COVID-19. PBMCs, B-cell-depleted T cells, or T cells were the source of the cDNA or gDNA that made up the material.

Original data processing: Amplification from reference gene primers served as the basis for estimated nucleated cell counts. Only in-frame clones appear in the TCRdb table, and some are missing; sequencing was by immunoSEQ multiplex PCR. V and J calls and clone size are given by that table; D and trimming were obtained from the DNA. Of roughly 120,000 clones listed, 90% are singletons. The CDR3 is 12 amino acids. V shed 7 bases and J shed 4 bases, with 13 bases lying between them. In germline, CDR1 is SQVTM, CDR2 ANQGSEA. The V and J genes are TRBV29-1 and TRBJ1-1; D remains unclear. Material for sequencing was peripheral blood. This receptor was taken from a woman in her forties or fifties with acute or convalescent COVID-19. CDR3 bases: TGCAGCGCCTGGGAGGGATTCACTGAAGCTTTCTTT. Translating it yields CSAWEGFTEAFF.